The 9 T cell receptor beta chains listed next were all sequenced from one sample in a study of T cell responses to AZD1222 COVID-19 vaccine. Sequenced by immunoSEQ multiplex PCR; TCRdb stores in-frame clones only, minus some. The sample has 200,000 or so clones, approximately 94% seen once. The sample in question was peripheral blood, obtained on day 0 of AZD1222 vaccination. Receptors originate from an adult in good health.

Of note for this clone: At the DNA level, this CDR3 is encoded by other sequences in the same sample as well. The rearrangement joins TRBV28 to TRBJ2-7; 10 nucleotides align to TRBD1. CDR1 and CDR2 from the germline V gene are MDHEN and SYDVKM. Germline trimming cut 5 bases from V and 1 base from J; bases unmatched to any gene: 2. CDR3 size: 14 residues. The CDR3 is CASSRTGGSYEQYF. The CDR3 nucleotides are TGTGCCAGCAGTAGGACAGGGGGGTCCTACGAGCAGTACTTC.

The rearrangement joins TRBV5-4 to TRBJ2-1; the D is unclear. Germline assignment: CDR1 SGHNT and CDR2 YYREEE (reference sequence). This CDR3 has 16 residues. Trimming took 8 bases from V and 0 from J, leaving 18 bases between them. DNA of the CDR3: TGTGCCAGTCAACCTTCCTTAGATAGCTCCTACAATGAGCAGTTCTTC. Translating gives CASQPSLDSSYNEQFF.

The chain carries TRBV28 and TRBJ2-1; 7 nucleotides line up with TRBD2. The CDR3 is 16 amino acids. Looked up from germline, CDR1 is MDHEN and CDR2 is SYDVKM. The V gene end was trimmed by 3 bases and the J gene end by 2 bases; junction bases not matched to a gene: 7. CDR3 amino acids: CASSFQGGSPYNEQFF. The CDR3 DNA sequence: TGTGCCAGCAGTTTCCAAGGCGGGAGTCCCTACAATGAGCAGTTCTTC.

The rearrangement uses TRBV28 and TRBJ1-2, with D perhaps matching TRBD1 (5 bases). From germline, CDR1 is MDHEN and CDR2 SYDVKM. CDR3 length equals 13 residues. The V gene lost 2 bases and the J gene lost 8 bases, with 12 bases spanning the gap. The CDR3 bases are TGTGCCAGCAGTTTAAATCCAGGGCGAGGCTACACCTTC. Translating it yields CASSLNPGRGYTF.

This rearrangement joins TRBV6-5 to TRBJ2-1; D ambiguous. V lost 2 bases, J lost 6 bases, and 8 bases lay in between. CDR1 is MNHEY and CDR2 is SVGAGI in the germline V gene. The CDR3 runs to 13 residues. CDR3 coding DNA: TGTGCCAGCAGTTACGAAGTGGGCAATGAGCAGTTCTTC. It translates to CASSYEVGNEQFF.

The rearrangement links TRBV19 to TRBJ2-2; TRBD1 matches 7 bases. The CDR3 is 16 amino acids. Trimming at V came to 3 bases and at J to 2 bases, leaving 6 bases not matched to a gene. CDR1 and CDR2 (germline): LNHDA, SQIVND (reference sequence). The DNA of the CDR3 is TGTGCCAGTAGTATTAAGGGGGCGTTAAACACCGGGGAGCTGTTTTTT. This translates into CASSIKGALNTGELFF.

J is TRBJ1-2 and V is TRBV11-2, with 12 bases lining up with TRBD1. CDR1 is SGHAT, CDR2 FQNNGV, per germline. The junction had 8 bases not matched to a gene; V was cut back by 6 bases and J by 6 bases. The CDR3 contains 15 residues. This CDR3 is CASSTPGQGANGYTF. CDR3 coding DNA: TGTGCCAGCAGTACCCCGGGACAGGGGGCGAATGGCTACACCTTC.

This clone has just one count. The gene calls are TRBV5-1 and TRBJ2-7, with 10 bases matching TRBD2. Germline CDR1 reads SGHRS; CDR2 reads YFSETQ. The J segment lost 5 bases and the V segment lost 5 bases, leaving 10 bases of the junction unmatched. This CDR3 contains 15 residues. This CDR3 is CASRQKREGLHEQYF. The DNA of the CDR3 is TGCGCCAGCAGACAAAAGCGGGAGGGCCTCCACGAGCAGTACTTC. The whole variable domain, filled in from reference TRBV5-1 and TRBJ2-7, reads KAGVTQTPRYLIKTRGQQVTLSCSPISGHRSVSWYQQTPGQGLQFLFEYFSETQRNKGNFPGRFSGRQFSNSRSEMNVSTLELGDSALYLCASRQKREGLHEQYFGPGTRLTVT.

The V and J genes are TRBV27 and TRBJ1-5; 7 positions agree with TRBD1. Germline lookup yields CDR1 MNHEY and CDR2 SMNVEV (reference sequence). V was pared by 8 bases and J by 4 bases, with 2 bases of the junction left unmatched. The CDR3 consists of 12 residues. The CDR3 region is CASRQGNQPQHF. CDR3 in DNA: TGTGCCAGCCGACAGGGTAATCAGCCCCAGCATTTT.